Shown below are 16 T cell receptor beta chains from a single sample sequenced in a study of technical replicates of blood from four donors. Clones were read by immunoSEQ multiplex PCR, and TCRdb kept only the in-frame ones, dropping some. This repertoire shows tens of thousands of clones, nearly 95% found once; its top ten account for under 0.3%. The sample consisted of T cells isolated from PBMCs. Every receptor here comes from a human donor in good health.

This rearrangement joins TRBV4-2 to TRBJ1-1; D is unclear. This CDR3 is 15 amino acids long. Per germline, CDR1 LGHNA and CDR2 YNFKEQ. V gave up 1 base and J gave up 1 base, with 10 bases separating them. The CDR3 region has the DNA TGTGCCAGCAGCCAAGTTGGTGGGAGGAACACTGAAGCTTTCTTT. This encodes CASSQVGGRNTEAFF.

The CDR3 reads CASSPTGNHYEQYF. CDR3 DNA sequence: TGTGCCAGCAGCCCAACAGGGAACCACTACGAGCAGTACTTC. This chain connects TRBV6-5 to TRBJ2-7, with a possible D match to TRBD1 (6 bases). The germline V and J ends were trimmed by 6 bases and 3 bases, with 15 bases remaining between them. The CDR3 has 14 residues. CDR1 is MNHEY and CDR2 is SVGAGI in the germline V gene.

The chain couples TRBV6-1 to TRBJ2-3; 8 nucleotides align to TRBD2. CDR3 size: 13 residues. The J segment lost 3 bases and the V segment lost 7 bases, leaving 3 bases of the junction unmatched. Looked up from germline, CDR1 is MNHNS and CDR2 is SASEGT. CDR3 protein: CASNRGGTDTQYF. The CDR3 DNA follows: TGTGCCAGCAACCGCGGGGGGACAGATACGCAGTATTTT.

The J gene is TRBJ2-7, the V gene TRBV5-1, with 9 bases lining up with TRBD1. This CDR3 contains 15 residues. The V and J ends lost 3 bases and 2 bases, in that order; junction bases with no gene match: 6. Germline V gene lookup returns CDR1 SGHRS and CDR2 YFSETQ. For the CDR3, the DNA is TGCGCCAGCAGCTACGGGACAGGGACGACCTACGAGCAGTACTTC. Protein product: CASSYGTGTTYEQYF.

The gene calls are TRBV6-1 and TRBJ2-7, with TRBD1 matching over 9 bases. The CDR3 is made up of 13 amino acids. The V gene's germline CDR1 is MNHNS and CDR2 SASEGT. After removal of 8 bases from V and 6 bases from J, the junction contained 8 bases not matched to a gene. The CDR3 is CASVRDRATEQYF. The DNA of the CDR3 is TGTGCCAGCGTTCGGGACAGGGCCACCGAGCAGTACTTC.

The genes are TRBV7-9 and TRBJ1-3; TRBD1 matches at 7 bases. The length of the CDR3 is 15 residues. The germline V gene encodes CDR1 SEHNR and CDR2 FQNEAQ (reference sequence). J gave up 0 bases and V 5 bases, and 4 bases lay outside the gene matches. CDR3 amino acids: CASSETGDSGNTIYF. The CDR3 nucleotides are TGTGCCAGCAGCGAAACAGGGGACTCTGGAAACACCATATATTTT. Full variable domain (outside the CDR3, taken from reference TRBV7-9 and TRBJ1-3): DTGVSQNPRHKITKRGQNVTFRCDPISEHNRLYWYRQTLGQGPEFLTYFQNEAQLEKSRLLSDRFSAERPKGSFSTLEIQRTEQGDSAMYLCASSETGDSGNTIYFGEGSWLTVV.

This rearrangement joins TRBV5-1 to TRBJ2-1, with no clear D. Germline V gene data show CDR1 as SGHRS and CDR2 as YFSETQ. CDR3 size: 15 residues. V was pared by 4 bases and J by 0 bases, with 11 bases between. This CDR3 is CASSPRLSSYNEQFF. In nucleotides, the CDR3 is TGCGCCAGCAGCCCGAGACTCTCCTCCTACAATGAGCAGTTCTTC.

The gene calls are TRBV30 and TRBJ1-2, with TRBD1 matching over 9 bases. CDR3 size: 13 residues. V trimming: 5 bases; J trimming: 8 bases; junction bases outside the gene matches: 9. Germline values: CDR1 GTSNPN, CDR2 SVGIG (reference sequence). CDR3 residues: CAWGQGIHRGYTF. The CDR3 DNA reads TGTGCCTGGGGACAGGGGATTCATCGCGGCTACACCTTC.

In its sample, this clone was seen once. V is TRBV15 and J is TRBJ2-1, with 9 bases identical to TRBD2. Germline values: CDR1 LNHNV, CDR2 YYDKDF (reference sequence). The CDR3 has 16 residues. J lost 0 bases, V lost 3 bases, and 3 bases had no gene match. The CDR3 here is CATSRERGASYNEQFF. The CDR3 DNA sequence: TGTGCCACCAGCAGGGAGCGGGGGGCCTCCTACAATGAGCAGTTCTTC.

The rearrangement links TRBV28 to TRBJ2-5, with a tentative D call TRBD2 (6 bases). CDR1 and CDR2 (germline): MDHEN, SYDVKM. Trimming took off 7 bases at V and 1 base at J, with 10 bases between the two ends. The CDR3 has 13 residues. DNA of the CDR3: TGTGCCAGCACCTCGGGACTCCAAGAGACCCAGTACTTC. The encoded protein is CASTSGLQETQYF.

This chain uses TRBV5-1 with TRBJ2-7, with 7 bases fitting TRBD2. Per the germline V gene, CDR1 is SGHRS and CDR2 is YFSETQ. This CDR3 has 14 residues. Trimming took 0 bases from V and 4 from J; bases not matched to a gene: 4. This CDR3 reads CASSLEGSGYEQYF. CDR3 DNA sequence: TGCGCCAGCAGCTTGGAGGGTAGCGGGTACGAGCAGTACTTC.

The rearrangement uses TRBV7-9 and TRBJ2-1; D remains unclear. This CDR3 has 14 amino acids. The germline V gene encodes CDR1 SEHNR and CDR2 FQNEAQ (reference sequence). Trimming shortened V by 5 bases and J by 7 bases, and 15 bases separated the two germline ends. CDR3 DNA sequence: TGTGCCAGCAGCCCCCGGGTAAAACCTAATGAGCAGTTCTTC. Translation: CASSPRVKPNEQFF.

The chain is built from TRBV2 and TRBJ1-1; D may be TRBD1 (6 bases). This CDR3 has 14 amino acids. Germline CDR1 SNHLY, CDR2 FYNNEI. Trimming left V 5 bases short and J 0 bases short, with 10 bases between. The CDR3, as DNA: TGTGCCAGCAGTCTCGGACAGATGAACACTGAAGCTTTCTTT. As protein: CASSLGQMNTEAFF.

The chain couples TRBV6-1 to TRBJ2-1, with 8 bases lining up with TRBD2. CDR1 is MNHNS and CDR2 is SASEGT in the germline V gene. This CDR3 is built from 17 residues. V gave up 4 bases and J gave up 4 bases; unmatched junction bases: 12. CDR3 sequence reads: CASSGFPGLGTYNEQFF. As DNA, the CDR3 is TGTGCCAGCAGTGGATTCCCGGGACTAGGGACTTACAATGAGCAGTTCTTC.

V and J are TRBV6-1 and TRBJ2-7; 11 bases are shared with TRBD1. The germline V gene encodes CDR1 MNHNS and CDR2 SASEGT. The CDR3 is made up of 14 amino acids. Losses at the gene ends were 6 bases for V and 0 bases for J; bases not matched to a gene: 1. This CDR3 is CASSGTGGSYEQYF. CDR3 DNA sequence: TGTGCCAGCAGCGGGACAGGGGGCTCCTACGAGCAGTACTTC.

This chain uses TRBV30 with TRBJ2-7, with 9 bases matching TRBD1. V gave up 3 bases and J gave up 5 bases; unmatched junction bases: 8. Germline CDR1 GTSNPN, CDR2 SVGIG (reference sequence). This CDR3 comprises 14 residues. CDR3 amino acids: CAWRGQGQSHEQYF. The DNA for the CDR3 is TGTGCCTGGAGGGGACAGGGTCAATCCCACGAGCAGTACTTC. Based on the CDR3 plus reference TRBV30 and TRBJ2-7, the full variable domain is SQTIHQWPATLVQPVGSPLSLECTVEGTSNPNLYWYRQAAGRGLQLLFYSVGIGQISSEVPQNLSASRPQDRQFILSSKKLLLSDSGFYLCAWRGQGQSHEQYFGPGTRLTVT.